The entry below gives a single T cell receptor beta chain sequence along with its context. Its antigen specificity is not known. Base quality data are lacking; no much larger clone is found one base away. This record belongs to a study of neoadjuvant anti-PD-1 for oral cavity cancer (dated by TCRdb to 2020 to 2022). For the study in its entirety: Patients mostly received three to four biweekly doses of nivolumab at 3 mg/kg before curative-intent surgical resection. A fourth nivolumab dose was given around day 43 to patients without progression, and definitive surgical resection was performed in those patients on days 50-56. Patients with complete response, partial response or stable disease by RECIST 1.1 were defined as responders, whereas patients with progression were defined as non-responders. A roughly 34% response rate was observed in the parent correlative cohort, in which eleven to twelve patients were included.

Looking up the germline V gene yields CDR1 LGHNA and CDR2 YSLEER. The cysteine opens and the phenylalanine closes a CDR3 of 16 amino acids. The CDR3 DNA has 48 bases and is translated from base 1. V is shortened by 1 base, J by 1 base, and the region joining them spans 13 bases. PBMC libraries used mostly approximately 450 ng of input genomic DNA for deep sequencing, with six replicates per sample. Following the manufacturer's instructions, the team built TCRbeta libraries using the immunoSEQ hsTCRbeta kit. The completed libraries were mixed into a single pool at 3 nM, then sequenced with an Illumina NovaSeq 6000 S4 flow cell. Per the original workflow: Raw data preprocessing and quality control were performed with the immunoSEQ Analyzer. The analysis was limited to productive rearrangements, and each clonotype was defined by a unique CDR3 amino acid sequence. Using the R package tcR, the researchers computed the Gini-Simpson index as their estimate of repertoire clonality. Student's t test was used to compare Gini indices, and Pearson correlation was used to assess associations with tumor size change. TCRdb carries this immuneACCESS record with in-frame sequences only. Its versions omit some clonotypes, under half of them owing to an unresolved V gene in the studies checked, with the rest unexplained. V and J calls plus clone size are reproduced from that table; the DNA served to infer D and trimming. Recorded for this sample are 6,900 or so clones; 70% to 75% of them occurred a single time. The top ten clones comprise about 2.9% of the sample.

Findings and caveats that apply to the study as a whole: TCR analyses included only three patients per response group, and the authors called for larger cohorts for validation. After neoadjuvant nivolumab, significantly higher T cell clonality (Gini index) was found within PBMCs in non-responders than in responders. Higher pretreatment blood TCRbeta clonality and lower post-treatment tumor TCRbeta clonality were correlated with higher pretreatment blood Treg/Th17 ratios.

The time point label corresponds to: before neoadjuvant nivolumab. Patients were newly diagnosed with stage II-IVA oral cavity squamous cell carcinoma and had received no prior systemic or radiation treatment. The cohort was made up of patients with locally advanced, HPV-negative oral cavity squamous cell carcinoma. Peripheral blood mononuclear cells were analyzed directly and were not maintained or expanded in culture. The samples were drawn from a longitudinal correlative study tied to a single-arm phase II trial testing neoadjuvant nivolumab in oral cavity squamous cell carcinoma. Subject-matched pre- and post-treatment PBMCs and tumors from three responders and three non-responders underwent genomic DNA-based TCRbeta sequencing. Peripheral blood mononuclear cells were collected before nivolumab treatment and again after treatment, at the time of surgery. The Maxwell RSC DNA from Cells kit was used to isolate genomic DNA from PBMCs.

This sequence originates from a person aged 40-85 years with oral cavity squamous cell carcinoma. The chain links TRBV4-3 with TRBJ1-1; the D gene is not confidently resolved. Sequencing used PBMCs, obtained before nivolumab (anti-PD-1) treatment. The CDR3 corresponds to CASSQGLGGQNTEAFF. Read as DNA, the sequence is TGCGCCAGCAGCCAAGGACTGGGCGGCCAGAACACTGAAGCTTTCTTT.